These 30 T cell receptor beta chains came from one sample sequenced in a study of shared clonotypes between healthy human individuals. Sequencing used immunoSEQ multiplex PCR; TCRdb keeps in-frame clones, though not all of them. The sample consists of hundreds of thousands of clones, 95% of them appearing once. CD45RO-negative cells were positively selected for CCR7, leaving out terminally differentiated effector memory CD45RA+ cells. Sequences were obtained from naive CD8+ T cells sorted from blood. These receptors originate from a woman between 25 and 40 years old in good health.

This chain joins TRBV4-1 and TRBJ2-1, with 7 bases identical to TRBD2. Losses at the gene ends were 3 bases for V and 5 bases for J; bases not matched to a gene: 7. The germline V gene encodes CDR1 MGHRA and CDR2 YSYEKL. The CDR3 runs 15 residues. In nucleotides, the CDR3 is TGCGCCAGCAGCCATACCGGGACTACCAACAATGAGCAGTTCTTC. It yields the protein CASSHTGTTNNEQFF.

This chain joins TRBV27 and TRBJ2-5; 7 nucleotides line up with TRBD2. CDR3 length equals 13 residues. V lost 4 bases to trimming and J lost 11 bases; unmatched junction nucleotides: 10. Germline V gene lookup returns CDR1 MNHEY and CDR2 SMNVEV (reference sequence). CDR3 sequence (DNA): TGTGCCAGCAGTTCCACTGCCCGGGGGGAGCAGTACTTC. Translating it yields CASSSTARGEQYF.

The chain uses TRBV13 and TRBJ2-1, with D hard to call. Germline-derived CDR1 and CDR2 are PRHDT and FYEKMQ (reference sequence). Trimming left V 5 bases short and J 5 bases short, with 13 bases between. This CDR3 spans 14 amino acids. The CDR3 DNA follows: TGTGCCAGCAGCCTATTAGCTAACGACAATGAGCAGTTCTTC. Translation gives CASSLLANDNEQFF. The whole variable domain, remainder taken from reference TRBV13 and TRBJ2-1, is AAGVIQSPRHLIKEKRETATLKCYPIPRHDTVYWYQQGPGQDPQFLISFYEKMQSDKGSIPDRFSAQQFSDYHSELNMSSLELGDSALYFCASSLLANDNEQFFGPGTRLTVL.

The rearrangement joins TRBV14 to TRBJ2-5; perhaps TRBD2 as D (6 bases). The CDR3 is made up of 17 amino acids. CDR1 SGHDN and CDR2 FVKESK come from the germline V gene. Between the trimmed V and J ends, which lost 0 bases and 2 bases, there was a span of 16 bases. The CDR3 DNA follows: TGTGCCAGCAGCCAAGAGCGAGGGGAGGCGCCACAAGAGACCCAGTACTTC. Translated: CASSQERGEAPQETQYF.

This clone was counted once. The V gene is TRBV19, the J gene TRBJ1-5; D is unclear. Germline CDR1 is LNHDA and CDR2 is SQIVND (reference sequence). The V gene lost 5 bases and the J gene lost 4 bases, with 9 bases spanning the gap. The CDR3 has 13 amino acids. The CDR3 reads CASSRRYNQPQHF. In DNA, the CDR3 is TGTGCCAGTAGTCGCCGCTATAATCAGCCCCAGCATTTT. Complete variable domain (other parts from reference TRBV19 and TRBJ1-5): DGGITQSPKYLFRKEGQNVTLSCEQNLNHDAMYWYRQDPGQGLRLIYYSQIVNDFQKGDIAEGYSVSREKKESFPLTVTSAQKNPTAFYLCASSRRYNQPQHFGDGTRLSIL.

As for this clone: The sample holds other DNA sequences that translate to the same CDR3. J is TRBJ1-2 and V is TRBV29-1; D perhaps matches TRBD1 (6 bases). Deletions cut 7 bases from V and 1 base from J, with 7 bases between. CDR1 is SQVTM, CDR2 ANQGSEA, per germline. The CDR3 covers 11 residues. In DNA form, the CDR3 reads TGCAGCGCGGACAGTAACTATGGCTACACCTTC. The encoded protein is CSADSNYGYTF.

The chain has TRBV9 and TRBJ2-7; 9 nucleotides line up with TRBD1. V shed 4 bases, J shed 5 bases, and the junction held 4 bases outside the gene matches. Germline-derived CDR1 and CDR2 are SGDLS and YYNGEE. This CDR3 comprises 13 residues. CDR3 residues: CASSLRDRDEQYF. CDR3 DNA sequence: TGTGCCAGCAGCCTACGGGACAGGGACGAGCAGTACTTC.

CDR3 nucleotide sequence: TGTGCCAGCAGCATGGGACTAGCGGCCACCTACGAGCAGTACTTC. It encodes CASSMGLAATYEQYF. The chain recombines TRBV13 with TRBJ2-7, with TRBD2 matching over 11 bases. Germline-derived CDR1 and CDR2 are PRHDT and FYEKMQ (reference sequence). CDR3 length: 15 residues. V was pared by 5 bases and J by 2 bases, with 5 bases of the junction left unmatched.

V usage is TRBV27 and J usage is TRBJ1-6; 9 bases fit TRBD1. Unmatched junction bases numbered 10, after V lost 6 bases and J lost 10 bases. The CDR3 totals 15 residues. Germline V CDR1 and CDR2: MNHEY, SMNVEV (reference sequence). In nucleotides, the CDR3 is TGTGCCAGCAGATCCGGGACAGGGTCGTCATCACCCCTCCACTTT. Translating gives CASRSGTGSSSPLHF.

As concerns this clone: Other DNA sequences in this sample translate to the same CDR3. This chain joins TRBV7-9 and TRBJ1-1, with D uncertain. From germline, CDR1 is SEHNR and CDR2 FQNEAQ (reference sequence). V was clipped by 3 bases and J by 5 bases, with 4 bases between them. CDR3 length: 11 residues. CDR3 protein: CASSFGTEAFF. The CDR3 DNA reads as TGTGCCAGCAGCTTCGGAACTGAAGCTTTCTTT.

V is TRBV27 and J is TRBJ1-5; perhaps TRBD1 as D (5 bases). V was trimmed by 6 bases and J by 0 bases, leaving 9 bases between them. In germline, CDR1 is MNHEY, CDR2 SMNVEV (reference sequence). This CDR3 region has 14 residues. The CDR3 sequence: CASSNQGSNQPQHF. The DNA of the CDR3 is TGTGCCAGCAGCAACCAGGGTAGCAATCAGCCCCAGCATTTT.

CDR3 coding DNA: TGTGCCAGCAGTGATATGGGGTACAATCAGCCCCAGCATTTT. Its protein is CASSDMGYNQPQHF. This chain connects TRBV6-1 to TRBJ1-5; D ambiguous. V lost 3 bases and J lost 3, with 9 bases in between. The CDR3 loop spans 14 amino acids. The germline gives CDR1 MNHNS, CDR2 SASEGT.

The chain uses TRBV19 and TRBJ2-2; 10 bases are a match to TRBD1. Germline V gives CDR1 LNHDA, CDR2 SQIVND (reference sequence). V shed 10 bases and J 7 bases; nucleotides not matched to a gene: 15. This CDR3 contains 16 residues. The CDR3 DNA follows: TGTGCCACATTCCCCCGGGACAGGGGCCTTGACGGGGAGCTGTTTTTT. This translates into CATFPRDRGLDGELFF.

Here the CDR3 reads CASSLEGNTGELFF. As DNA, the CDR3 is TGTGCCAGCAGCTTAGAGGGGAACACCGGGGAGCTGTTTTTT. J is TRBJ2-2 and V is TRBV7-9; D call uncertain. The CDR3 contains 14 residues. V was clipped by 1 base and J by 1 base, with 4 bases between them. Looked up from germline, CDR1 is SEHNR and CDR2 is FQNEAQ (reference sequence).

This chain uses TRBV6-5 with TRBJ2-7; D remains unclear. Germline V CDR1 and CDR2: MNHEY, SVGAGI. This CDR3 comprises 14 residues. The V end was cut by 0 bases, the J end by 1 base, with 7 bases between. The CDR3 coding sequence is TGTGCCAGCAGTTACTCGGACGAGTCCTACGAGCAGTACTTC. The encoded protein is CASSYSDESYEQYF.

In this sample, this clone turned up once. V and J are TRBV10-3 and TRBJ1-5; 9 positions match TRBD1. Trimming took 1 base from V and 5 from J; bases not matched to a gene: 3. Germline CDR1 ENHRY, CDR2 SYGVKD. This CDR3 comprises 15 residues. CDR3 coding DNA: TGTGCCATCAGTGAGTGGGACAGGGAATATCAGCCCCAGCATTTT. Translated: CAISEWDREYQPQHF.

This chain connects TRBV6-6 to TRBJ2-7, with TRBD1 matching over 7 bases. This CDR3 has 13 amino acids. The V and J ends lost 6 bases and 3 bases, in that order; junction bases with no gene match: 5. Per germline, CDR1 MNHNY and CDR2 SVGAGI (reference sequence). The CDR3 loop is CASSPDRDYEQYF. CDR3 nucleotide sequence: TGTGCCAGCAGCCCCGACAGGGACTACGAGCAGTACTTC.

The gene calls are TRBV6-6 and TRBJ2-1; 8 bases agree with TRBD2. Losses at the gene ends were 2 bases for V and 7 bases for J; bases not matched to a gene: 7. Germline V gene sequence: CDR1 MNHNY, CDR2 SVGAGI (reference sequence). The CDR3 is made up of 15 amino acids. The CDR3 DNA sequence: TGTGCCAGCAGTTACCTGGCGGGAGGTTTGAATGAGCAGTTCTTC. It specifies CASSYLAGGLNEQFF.

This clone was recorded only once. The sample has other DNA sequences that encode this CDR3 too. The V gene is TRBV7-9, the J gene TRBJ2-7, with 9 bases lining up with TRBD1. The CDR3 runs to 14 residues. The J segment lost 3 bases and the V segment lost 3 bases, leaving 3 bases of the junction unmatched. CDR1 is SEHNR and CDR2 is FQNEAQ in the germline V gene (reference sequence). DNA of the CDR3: TGTGCCAGCAGCTTGGGACAGGGAGGCTACGAGCAGTACTTC. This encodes CASSLGQGGYEQYF.

The CDR3 loop is CASSAQGPIGYEQYF. CDR3 DNA sequence: TGTGCCAGCAGCGCCCAGGGGCCTATCGGATACGAGCAGTACTTC. The rearrangement links TRBV27 to TRBJ2-7, with D maybe TRBD1 (6 bases). Trimming pared 6 bases from V and 4 bases from J, leaving 19 bases between. The germline gives CDR1 MNHEY, CDR2 SMNVEV (reference sequence). CDR3 length: 15 amino acids.

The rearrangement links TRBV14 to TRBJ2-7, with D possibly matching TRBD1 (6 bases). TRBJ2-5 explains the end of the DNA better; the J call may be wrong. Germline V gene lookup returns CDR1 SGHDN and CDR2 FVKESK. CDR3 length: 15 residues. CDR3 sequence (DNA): TGTGCCAGCAGCCCCTTTGGGCAGGGGCAAGAGACCCAGTACTTC. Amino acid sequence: CASSPFGQGQETQYF.

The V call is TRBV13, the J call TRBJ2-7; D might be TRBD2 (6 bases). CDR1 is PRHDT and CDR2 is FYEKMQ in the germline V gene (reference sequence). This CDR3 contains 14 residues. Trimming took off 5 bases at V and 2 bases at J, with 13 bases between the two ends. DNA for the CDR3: TGTGCCAGCAGCGGGGGAGGACGGACCTACGAGCAGTACTTC. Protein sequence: CASSGGGRTYEQYF. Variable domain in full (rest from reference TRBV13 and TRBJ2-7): AAGVIQSPRHLIKEKRETATLKCYPIPRHDTVYWYQQGPGQDPQFLISFYEKMQSDKGSIPDRFSAQQFSDYHSELNMSSLELGDSALYFCASSGGGRTYEQYFGPGTRLTVT.

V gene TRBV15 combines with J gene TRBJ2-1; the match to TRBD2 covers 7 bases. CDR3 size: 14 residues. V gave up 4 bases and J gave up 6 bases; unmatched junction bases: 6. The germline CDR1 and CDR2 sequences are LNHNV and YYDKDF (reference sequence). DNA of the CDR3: TGTGCCACCAGCACGTTCACTAGCGCCAATGAGCAGTTCTTC. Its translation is CATSTFTSANEQFF. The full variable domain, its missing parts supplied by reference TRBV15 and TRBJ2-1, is DAMVIQNPRYQVTQFGKPVTLSCSQTLNHNVMYWYQQKSSQAPKLLFHYYDKDFNNEADTPDNFQSRRPNTSFCFLDIRSPGLGDTAMYLCATSTFTSANEQFFGPGTRLTVL.

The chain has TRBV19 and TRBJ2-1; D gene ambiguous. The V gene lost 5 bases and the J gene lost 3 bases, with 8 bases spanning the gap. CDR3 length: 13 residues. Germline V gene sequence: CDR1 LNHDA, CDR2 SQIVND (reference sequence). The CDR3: CASSVPFYNEQFF. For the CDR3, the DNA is TGTGCCAGTAGTGTGCCCTTCTACAATGAGCAGTTCTTC.

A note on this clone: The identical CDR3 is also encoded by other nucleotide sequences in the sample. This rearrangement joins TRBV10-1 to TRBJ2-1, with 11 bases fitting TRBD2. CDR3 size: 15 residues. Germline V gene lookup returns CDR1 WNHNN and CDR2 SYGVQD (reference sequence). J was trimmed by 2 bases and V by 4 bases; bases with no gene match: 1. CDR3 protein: CASSGLAGPYNEQFF. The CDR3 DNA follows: TGCGCCAGCAGTGGACTAGCGGGGCCCTACAATGAGCAGTTCTTC.

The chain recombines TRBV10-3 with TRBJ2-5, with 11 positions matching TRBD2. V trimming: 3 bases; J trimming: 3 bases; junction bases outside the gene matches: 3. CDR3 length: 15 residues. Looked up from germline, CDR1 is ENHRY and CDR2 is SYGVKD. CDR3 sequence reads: CAISDLAGGKETQYF. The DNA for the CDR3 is TGTGCCATCAGTGACTTAGCGGGAGGGAAAGAGACCCAGTACTTC.

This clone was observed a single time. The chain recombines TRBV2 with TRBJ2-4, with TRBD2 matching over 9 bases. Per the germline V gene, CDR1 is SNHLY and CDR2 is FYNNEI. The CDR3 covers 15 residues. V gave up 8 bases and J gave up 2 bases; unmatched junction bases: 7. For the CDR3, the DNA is TGTGCCAGCGAAGGTAGCGGGAGAACCAAAAACATTCAGTACTTC. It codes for CASEGSGRTKNIQYF.

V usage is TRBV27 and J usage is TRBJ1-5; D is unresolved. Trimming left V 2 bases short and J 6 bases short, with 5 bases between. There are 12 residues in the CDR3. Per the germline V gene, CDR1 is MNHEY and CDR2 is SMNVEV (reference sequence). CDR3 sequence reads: CASSLRTQPQHF. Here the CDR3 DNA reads TGTGCCAGCAGTTTAAGGACTCAGCCCCAGCATTTT.

CDR3 nucleotides: TGTGCCAGCAGCTTATTGGGGGGGAACACTGAAGCTTTCTTT. It specifies CASSLLGGNTEAFF. V and J are TRBV7-8 and TRBJ1-1, with a possible D match to TRBD1 (5 bases). V lost 2 bases and J lost 1, with 8 bases in between. Germline CDR1 SGHVS, CDR2 FQNEAQ. This CDR3 has 14 residues.

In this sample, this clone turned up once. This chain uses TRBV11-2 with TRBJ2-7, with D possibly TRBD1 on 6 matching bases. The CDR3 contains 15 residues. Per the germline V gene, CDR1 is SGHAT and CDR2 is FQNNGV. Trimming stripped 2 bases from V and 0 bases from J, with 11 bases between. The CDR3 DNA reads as TGTGCCAGCAGCTTATCCACAGGGAGCTCCTACGAGCAGTACTTC. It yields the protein CASSLSTGSSYEQYF.